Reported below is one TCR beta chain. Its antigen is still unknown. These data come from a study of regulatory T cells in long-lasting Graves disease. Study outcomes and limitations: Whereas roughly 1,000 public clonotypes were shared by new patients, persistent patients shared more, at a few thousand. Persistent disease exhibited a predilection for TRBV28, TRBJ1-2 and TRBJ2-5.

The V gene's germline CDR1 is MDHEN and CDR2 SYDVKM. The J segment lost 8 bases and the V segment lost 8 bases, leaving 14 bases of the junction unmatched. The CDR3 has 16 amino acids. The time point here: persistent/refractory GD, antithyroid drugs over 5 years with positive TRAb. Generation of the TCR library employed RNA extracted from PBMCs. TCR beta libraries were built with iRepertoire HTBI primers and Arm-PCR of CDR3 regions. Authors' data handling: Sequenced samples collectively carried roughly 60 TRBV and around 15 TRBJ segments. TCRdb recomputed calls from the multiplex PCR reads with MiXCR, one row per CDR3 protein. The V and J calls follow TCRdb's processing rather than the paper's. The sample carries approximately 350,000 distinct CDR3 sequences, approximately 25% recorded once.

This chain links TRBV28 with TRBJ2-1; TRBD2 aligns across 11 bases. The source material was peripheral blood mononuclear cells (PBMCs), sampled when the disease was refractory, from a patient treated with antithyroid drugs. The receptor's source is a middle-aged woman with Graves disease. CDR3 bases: TGTGCCAGCGGTGTCTTCGCTAGCGGGAGGAACCATGAGCAGTTCTTC. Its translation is CASGVFASGRNHEQFF.